Detailed here is one T cell receptor (beta chain). No cognate antigen has been identified for it. The record has no base qualities; no much larger clone is one base away. TCRbeta CDR3 regions were amplified from genomic DNA using the immunoSEQ Assay, a bias-controlled multiplex PCR. As for the original processing: Within the assay, amplification of reference gene primers was used to estimate how many nucleated cells each sample contained. Sequence reads were collapsed and filtered to measure the absolute abundance of every unique TCRbeta CDR3 rearrangement. For each sample, productive Simpson clonality was calculated as the square root of Simpson's diversity index across productive rearrangements. Drawn from immuneACCESS, this table holds only the in-frame rearrangements with V and J called that TCRdb kept. Clones are partly lost; checked studies trace under half to an unresolved V gene and leave the rest unexplained. V, J and clone size were drawn from that table, and D and trimming were deduced from the DNA. The sample yields approximately 130,000 clones; approximately 80% were counted once. The top ten constitute around 25% of the sample.

Each collaborating institution followed its own protocols to collect whole blood in K2EDTA tubes. For TCRbeta analysis, collaborator samples were shipped as frozen whole blood, as isolated PBMCs, or as DNA extracted from either sample type. This specimen comes from a study of blood T cell repertoires in COVID-19 (dated by TCRdb to 2020 to 2022). In terms of the full investigation: The collaborator samples originated in the United States, Italy and Spain and spanned the acute and convalescent phases of COVID-19. The material from the prospective study consisted of cDNA or gDNA derived from T cells, B-cell-depleted T cells, or PBMCs. Subjects who had been exposed to COVID-19, were actively infected with it, or had recovered from it provided the deeply sampled blood TCRbeta repertoires that made up the dataset. A freely available public database, intended as a resource for researchers studying the immune response to SARS-CoV-2, is where the repertoires were released. Samples were obtained from the ongoing ImmuneRACE study (first 160 participants) and from 1,200 or so subjects provided by 6 global collaborators. Sample metadata almost always included a de-identified subject ID, COVID-19 status, age in years and sex. HLA class I and class II types, where available, came from metadata supplied by the sample provider rather than from assay-based typing.

The CDR3 sequence holds 15 residues, the cysteine and phenylalanine included. Only the CDR3 region is kept as DNA, spanning 45 bases read in frame from base 1. Trimming leaves V shorter by 5 bases and J shorter by 9 bases, with the junction holding 8 bases beyond the gene matches. Taken from the germline V gene (reference sequence), the CDR1 and CDR2 loops are SEHNR and FQNEAQ. Summary of the overall study and its limitations: The quantity of clinical and demographic metadata differed by source and by participant and was supplied without curation.

The material sequenced was peripheral blood. The receptor's source is a human donor in a cohort sampled during active COVID-19. The chain is assembled from TRBV7-9 and TRBJ2-1, and 12 junction bases match TRBD1. The CDR3 region has the sequence CASSQVGQGASEQFF. The DNA sequence is given as TGTGCCAGCAGCCAGGTGGGACAGGGGGCGAGTGAGCAGTTCTTC.